Described below is a single T cell receptor (beta chain) sequence and its context. As yet, its antigen is unknown. TCRdb reprocessed the 5' RACE reads and keeps a single row for each CDR3 protein, giving no DNA. The sample holds approximately 550,000 distinct CDR3 sequences. The data were obtained in a study of T cells expressing NK-cell markers. On the study more broadly: Of eight sequenced donors, seven were HCMV-seropositive and one HCMV-seronegative. Study conclusions and caveats: CD8+ T cells in over five donors included dominant NKG2C+ clonotypes at roughly 1.0-7.5%.

The CDR3 has 14 amino acids. Germline V gene data show CDR1 as SGHVS and CDR2 as FQNEAQ. Sample: blood T cells: a sorted CD56 or NKG2C T cell subset, CD4+ or CD8+ T cells, or bulk PBMC T cells (not recorded which). V usage is TRBV7-8 and J usage is TRBJ2-4; TCRdb's D call, TRBD2, is unchecked because there is no DNA. The clonotype was recovered from a man between 18 and 35 years old in good health. CDR3 protein: CASSYERVGMGQYF.